This T cell receptor beta chain emerged from a study of blood T cell repertoires in COVID-19. Only in-frame clones appear in the TCRdb table, and some are missing; sequencing was by immunoSEQ multiplex PCR. The sample has a few hundred thousand clones, over 75% seen once. Looked up from germline, CDR1 is GTSNPN and CDR2 is SVGIG (reference sequence). The CDR3 has 16 amino acids. The germline V and J ends were trimmed by 0 bases and 2 bases, with 14 bases remaining between them. The sequencing sample was made of PBMCs or T cells enriched from blood (not recorded which). The chain uses TRBV30 and TRBJ1-5; TRBD1 is a possible D gene (5 bases). The receptor was isolated from a man aged 25-40 years who had recovered from COVID-19. CDR3 nucleotides: TGTGCCTGGAGTGTACCAGGAGGGGTGGGCAATCAGCCCCAGCATTTT. This gives the protein CAWSVPGGVGNQPQHF.